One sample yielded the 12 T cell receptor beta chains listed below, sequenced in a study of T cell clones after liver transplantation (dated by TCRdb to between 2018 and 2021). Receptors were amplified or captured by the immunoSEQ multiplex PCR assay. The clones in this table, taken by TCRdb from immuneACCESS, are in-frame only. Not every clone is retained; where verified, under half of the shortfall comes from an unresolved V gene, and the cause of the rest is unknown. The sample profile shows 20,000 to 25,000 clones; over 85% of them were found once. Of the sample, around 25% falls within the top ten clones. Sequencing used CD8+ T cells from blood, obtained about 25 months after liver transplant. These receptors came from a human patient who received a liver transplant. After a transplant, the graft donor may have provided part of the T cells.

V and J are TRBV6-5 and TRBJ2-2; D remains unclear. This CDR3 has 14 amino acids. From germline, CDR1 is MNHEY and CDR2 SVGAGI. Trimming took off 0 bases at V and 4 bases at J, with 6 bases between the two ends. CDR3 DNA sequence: TGTGCCAGCAGTTACTCGAGCGTCACCGGGGAGCTGTTTTTT. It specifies CASSYSSVTGELFF.

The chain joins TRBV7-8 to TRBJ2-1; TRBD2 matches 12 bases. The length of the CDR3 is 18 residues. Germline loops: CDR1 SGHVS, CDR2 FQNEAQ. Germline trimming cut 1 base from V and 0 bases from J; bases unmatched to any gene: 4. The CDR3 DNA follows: TGTGCCAGCAGCTTAGGACTAGCGGGAGCCAGCTCCTACAATGAGCAGTTCTTC. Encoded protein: CASSLGLAGASSYNEQFF.

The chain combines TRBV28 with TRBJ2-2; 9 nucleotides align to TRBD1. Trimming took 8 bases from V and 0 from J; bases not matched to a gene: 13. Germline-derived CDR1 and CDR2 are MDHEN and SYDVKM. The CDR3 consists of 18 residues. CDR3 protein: CASLNRDRERANTGELFF. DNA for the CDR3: TGTGCCAGCCTAAACCGGGACAGGGAGCGCGCGAACACCGGGGAGCTGTTTTTT.

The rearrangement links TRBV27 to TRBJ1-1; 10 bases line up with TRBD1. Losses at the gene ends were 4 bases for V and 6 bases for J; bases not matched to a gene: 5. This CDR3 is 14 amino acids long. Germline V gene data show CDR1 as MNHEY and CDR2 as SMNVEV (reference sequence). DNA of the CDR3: TGTGCCAGCAGTTGGGGACAGGGGCTAGCTGAAGCTTTCTTT. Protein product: CASSWGQGLAEAFF.

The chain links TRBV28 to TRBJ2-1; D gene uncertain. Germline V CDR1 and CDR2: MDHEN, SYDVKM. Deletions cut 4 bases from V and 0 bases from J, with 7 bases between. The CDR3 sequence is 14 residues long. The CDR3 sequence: CASSYSSSYNEQFF. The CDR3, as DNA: TGTGCCAGCAGTTATAGTAGCTCCTACAATGAGCAGTTCTTC.

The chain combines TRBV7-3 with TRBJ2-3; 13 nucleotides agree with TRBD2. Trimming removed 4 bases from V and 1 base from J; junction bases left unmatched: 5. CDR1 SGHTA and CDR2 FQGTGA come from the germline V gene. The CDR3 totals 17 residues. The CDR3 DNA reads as TGTGCCAGCAGCTCACTAGCGGGAGGGCCGGGCACAGATACGCAGTATTTT. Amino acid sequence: CASSSLAGGPGTDTQYF. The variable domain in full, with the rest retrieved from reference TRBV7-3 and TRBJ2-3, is GAGVSQTPSNKVTEKGKYVELRCDPISGHTALYWYRQSLGQGPEFLIYFQGTGAADDSGLPNDRFFAVRPEGSVSTLKIQRTERGDSAVYLCASSSLAGGPGTDTQYFGPGTRLTVL.

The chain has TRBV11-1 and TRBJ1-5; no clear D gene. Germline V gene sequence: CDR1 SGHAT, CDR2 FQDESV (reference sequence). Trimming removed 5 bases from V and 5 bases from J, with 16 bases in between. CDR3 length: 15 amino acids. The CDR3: CASSPTGAGYQPQHF. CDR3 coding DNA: TGTGCCAGCAGCCCTACCGGAGCGGGCTATCAGCCCCAGCATTTT.

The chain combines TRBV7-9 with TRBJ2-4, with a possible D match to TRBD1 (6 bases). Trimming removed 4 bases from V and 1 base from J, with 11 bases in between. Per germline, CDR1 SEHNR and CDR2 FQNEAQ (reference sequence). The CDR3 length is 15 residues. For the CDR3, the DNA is TGTGCCAGCAGCTCAGACAGGCTGGCCAAAAACATTCAGTACTTC. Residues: CASSSDRLAKNIQYF.

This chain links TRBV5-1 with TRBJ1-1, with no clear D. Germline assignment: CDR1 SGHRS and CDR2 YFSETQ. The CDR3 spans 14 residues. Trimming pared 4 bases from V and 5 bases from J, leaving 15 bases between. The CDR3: CASSLGWGWTEAFF. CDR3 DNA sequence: TGCGCCAGCAGCCTGGGCTGGGGTTGGACTGAAGCTTTCTTT. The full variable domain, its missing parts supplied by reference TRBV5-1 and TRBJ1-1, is KAGVTQTPRYLIKTRGQQVTLSCSPISGHRSVSWYQQTPGQGLQFLFEYFSETQRNKGNFPGRFSGRQFSNSRSEMNVSTLELGDSALYLCASSLGWGWTEAFFGQGTRLTVV.

The CDR3 reads CASSLEGLRVYEQYF. DNA of the CDR3: TGCGCCAGCAGCTTGGAAGGTTTGCGGGTCTACGAGCAGTACTTC. This chain joins TRBV5-1 and TRBJ2-5; a possible D gene is TRBD2 (5 bases). The J call could be wrong; TRBJ2-7 is a better fit for the DNA end. The CDR3 has 15 amino acids. Germline-derived CDR1 and CDR2 are SGHRS and YFSETQ.

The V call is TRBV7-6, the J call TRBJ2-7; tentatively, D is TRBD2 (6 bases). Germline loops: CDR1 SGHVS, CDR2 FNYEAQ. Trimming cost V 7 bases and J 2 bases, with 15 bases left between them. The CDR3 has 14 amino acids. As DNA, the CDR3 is TGTGCCAGCACCCCTTCTGGGGGGACCTACGAGCAGTACTTC. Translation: CASTPSGGTYEQYF.

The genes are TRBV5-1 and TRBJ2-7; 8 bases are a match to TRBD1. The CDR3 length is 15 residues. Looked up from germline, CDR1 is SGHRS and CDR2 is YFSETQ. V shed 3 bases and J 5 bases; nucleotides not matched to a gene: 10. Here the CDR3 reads CASSSDQGALDEQYF. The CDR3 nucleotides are TGCGCCAGCAGCTCCGATCAGGGGGCCCTGGACGAGCAGTACTTC.